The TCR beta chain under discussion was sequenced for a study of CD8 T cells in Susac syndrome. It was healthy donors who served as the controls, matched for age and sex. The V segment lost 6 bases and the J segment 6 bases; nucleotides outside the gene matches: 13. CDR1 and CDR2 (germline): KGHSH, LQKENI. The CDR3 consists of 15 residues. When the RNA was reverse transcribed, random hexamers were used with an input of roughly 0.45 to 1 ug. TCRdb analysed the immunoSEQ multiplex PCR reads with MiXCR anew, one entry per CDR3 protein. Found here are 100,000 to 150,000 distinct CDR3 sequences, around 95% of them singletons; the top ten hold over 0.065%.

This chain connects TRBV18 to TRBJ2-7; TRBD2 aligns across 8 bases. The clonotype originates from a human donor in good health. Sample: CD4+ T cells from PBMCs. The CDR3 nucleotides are TGTGCCAGCTCCCCGGGGGTAGCGGGACGCTCCGAGCAGTACTTC. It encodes CASSPGVAGRSEQYF.